Listed here is a single T cell receptor (beta chain). The germline V and J ends were trimmed by 7 bases and 2 bases, with 11 bases remaining between them. Germline assignment: CDR1 MNHEY and CDR2 SVGAGI. CDR3 length: 13 residues. These data belong to a study of blood T cell repertoires in COVID-19. Study summary: The analysed material was cDNA or gDNA that came from T cells, B-cell-depleted T cells, or PBMCs.

Measured with immunoSEQ multiplex PCR; TCRdb has only the in-frame clones, and not every one. The sample lists roughly 160,000 clones; approximately 85% were seen once. The sample taken for sequencing was peripheral blood. This clonotype originated in an elderly man with COVID-19, enrolled during active disease. The chain carries TRBV6-5 and TRBJ1-2; D is uncertain. CDR3 loop: CASTPRQNYGYTF. The DNA of the CDR3 is TGTGCCAGCACCCCGAGGCAGAACTATGGCTACACCTTC.